The 28 T cell receptor beta chains reported below all come from one sample, sequenced in a study of CD8+CD57+ T cells in acquired aplastic anemia. Patients sequenced had flow cytometry evidence of CD8+CD57+ cell expansion. Investigators profiled TCR beta VDJ and CDR3 from genomic DNA template. One entry per CDR3 protein, called by TCRdb with MiXCR from the reads. This sample has more than 70,000 distinct CDR3 sequences; about 70% occur once, and the top ten carry more than 80%. The specimen sequenced was sorted CD4+, CD8+, or CD8+CD57+ T cells (not recorded which) from PBMCs. The source of these receptors is a human donor with aplastic anemia.

This clonotype was detected a few times. The chain carries TRBV5-1 and TRBJ2-3; 9 bases are a match to TRBD1. Germline CDR1 SGHRS, CDR2 YFSETQ. CDR3 length equals 14 residues. Trimming took 3 bases from V and 6 from J; bases not matched to a gene: 5. The CDR3 DNA follows: TGCGCCAGCAGCTCCGGACAGGGGATGGATACGCAGTATTTT. Protein product: CASSSGQGMDTQYF.

V usage is TRBV5-1 and J usage is TRBJ2-6; 7 bases match TRBD2. V trimming: 3 bases; J trimming: 0 bases; junction bases outside the gene matches: 6. Germline V lookup: CDR1 SGHRS, CDR2 YFSETQ. The CDR3 loop spans 17 amino acids. The CDR3 sequence: CASSSGGSHSGANVLTF. In DNA form, the CDR3 reads TGCGCCAGCAGCTCGGGGGGATCCCACTCTGGGGCCAACGTCCTGACTTTC.

The DNA for the CDR3 is TGTGCCACCAGCAGGGCGGGACAGGGGAGTTCACCCCTCCACTTT. Its protein product is CATSRAGQGSSPLHF. The chain combines TRBV15 with TRBJ1-6; 10 bases match TRBD1. The CDR3 consists of 15 residues. The V segment lost 3 bases and the J segment 9 bases; nucleotides outside the gene matches: 5. Germline CDR1 reads LNHNV; CDR2 reads YYDKDF (reference sequence).

The chain employs TRBV7-9 and TRBJ1-1; D gene ambiguous. Deletions cut 0 bases from V and 8 bases from J, with 10 bases between. Germline-derived CDR1 and CDR2 are SEHNR and FQNEAQ (reference sequence). The length of the CDR3 is 13 residues. The CDR3 spells CASSLATSTEAFF. The CDR3 DNA reads as TGTGCCAGCAGCTTAGCGACTTCCACCGAAGCTTTCTTT.

The chain combines TRBV7-9 with TRBJ1-5; tentative D call: TRBD1 (5 bases). Trimming took off 4 bases at V and 3 bases at J, with 13 bases between the two ends. The CDR3 has 15 residues. CDR1 is SEHNR, CDR2 FQNEAQ, per germline (reference sequence). CDR3 residues: CASSSQAGVNQPQHF. Written as DNA, the CDR3 is TGTGCCAGCAGCTCCCAAGCGGGGGTCAATCAGCCCCAGCATTTT.

This clonotype came up once. This chain uses TRBV19 with TRBJ2-7, with 10 nucleotides matching TRBD1. The germline V gene encodes CDR1 LNHDA and CDR2 SQIVND (reference sequence). The V and J ends lost 7 bases and 4 bases, in that order; junction bases with no gene match: 10. The CDR3 extends over 15 amino acids. The chain's CDR3 is CASKIRRQGAYEQYF. The CDR3 nucleotides read TGTGCCAGTAAGATAAGGCGACAGGGGGCTTACGAGCAGTACTTC.

A few counts support this clonotype. J is TRBJ1-4 and V is TRBV2; TRBD1 might be the D (5 bases). With 6 bases removed from V and 6 bases from J, the gap between germline ends came to 14 bases. Germline CDR1 and CDR2: SNHLY and FYNNEI. This CDR3 comprises 14 residues. CDR3 loop: CASRDPGTDEKLFF. The CDR3 DNA reads as TGTGCCAGCAGGGACCCGGGGACGGATGAAAAACTGTTTTTT. Supplemented by reference TRBV2 and TRBJ1-4, the full variable domain reads EPEVTQTPSHQVTQMGQEVILRCVPISNHLYFYWYRQILGQKVEFLVSFYNNEISEKSEIFDDQFSVERPDGSNFTLKIRSTKLEDSAMYFCASRDPGTDEKLFFGSGTQLSVL.

Comments on this clonotype: Relative to the germline gene, one junction end is altered; a read error may explain this. The CDR3 region is CASSLTSGRNSGELLF. The CDR3 DNA is TGTGCCAGCAGCTTAACTAGCGGGAGGAATTCCGGGGAGCTGCTTTTT. V usage is TRBV13 and J usage is TRBJ2-2, with TRBD2 matching 12 bases. The CDR3 spans 16 residues. Per the germline V gene, CDR1 is PRHDT and CDR2 is FYEKMQ (reference sequence).

The chain recombines TRBV7-2 with TRBJ2-7, with D uncertain. This CDR3 is 13 amino acids long. Per germline, CDR1 SGHTA and CDR2 FQGNSA. The V end lost 5 bases, the J end lost 6 bases, and 14 bases lay between the germline ends. The CDR3 spells CASSHLRTGEQYF. In nucleotides, the CDR3 is TGTGCCAGCAGCCATCTACGGACGGGCGAGCAGTACTTC.

This clonotype appeared once. The chain carries TRBV24-1 and TRBJ2-5; either TRBD1 or TRBD2 may fit D (5 bases each). This CDR3 spans 13 amino acids. Per the germline V gene, CDR1 is KGHDR and CDR2 is SFDVKD. The V end was cut by 4 bases, the J end by 2 bases, with 7 bases between. In nucleotides, the CDR3 is TGTGCCACCAGTGAGGGGGAACAAGAGACCCAGTACTTC. Residues: CATSEGEQETQYF.

This clonotype was seen a single time. The chain combines TRBV20-1 with TRBJ1-2; a weak D match, TRBD1 (6 bases). Trimming took 0 bases from V and 5 from J, leaving 13 bases between them. Germline CDR1 DFQATT, CDR2 SNEGSKA (reference sequence). CDR3 size: 14 residues. The CDR3 spells CSARDIGQIYGYTF. CDR3 nucleotides: TGCAGTGCTAGAGATATCGGACAGATTTATGGCTACACCTTC.

The J gene is TRBJ2-1, the V gene TRBV19; D ambiguous. The V gene lost 8 bases and the J gene lost 5 bases, with 4 bases spanning the gap. The CDR3 covers 10 residues. CDR1 and CDR2 from the germline V gene are LNHDA and SQIVND (reference sequence). CDR3 sequence (DNA): TGTGCCAGTTCCCACAATGAGCAGTTCTTC. It yields the protein CASSHNEQFF.

By share, this clonotype ranks as medium-sized (0.01 to 0.1%). The V gene is TRBV4-2, the J gene TRBJ1-1, with D uncertain. The germline V gene encodes CDR1 LGHNA and CDR2 YNFKEQ. The V end was cut by 1 base, the J end by 3 bases, with 9 bases between. The CDR3 extends over 14 amino acids. The CDR3 loop is CASSQVGPDTEAFF. CDR3 DNA sequence: TGTGCCAGCAGCCAAGTTGGACCGGACACTGAAGCTTTCTTT.

For this clonotype: One end of the junction does not line up with germline, which may come from a read error. The genes are TRBV9 and TRBJ1-6; unclear D gene. The V gene's germline CDR1 is SGDLS and CDR2 YYNGEE. The CDR3 covers 12 residues. CDR3 sequence: CASSSINTPLHF. The DNA of the CDR3 is TGTGCCAGCAGCAGTATTAATACACCCCTCCACTTT.

The chain employs TRBV9 and TRBJ2-1; D is uncertain. Germline loops: CDR1 SGDLS, CDR2 YYNGEE. The length of the CDR3 is 12 residues. Trimming removed 0 bases from V and 7 bases from J, with 5 bases in between. The CDR3 loop reads CASSVVENEQFF. For the CDR3, the DNA is TGTGCCAGCAGCGTAGTTGAGAATGAGCAGTTCTTC.

The rearrangement links TRBV25-1 to TRBJ2-1; TRBD2 matches 15 bases. Germline V gene data show CDR1 as MGHDK and CDR2 as SYGVNS. Germline trimming cut 8 bases from V and 0 bases from J; bases unmatched to any gene: 5. The CDR3 sequence is 17 residues long. In nucleotides, the CDR3 is TGTGCCAGCGTGGGACTAGCGGGAGGCTACTCCTACAATGAGCAGTTCTTC. This sequence encodes CASVGLAGGYSYNEQFF. Full variable domain (missing parts from reference TRBV25-1 and TRBJ2-1): EADIYQTPRYLVIGTGKKITLECSQTMGHDKMYWYQQDPGMELHLIHYSYGVNSTEKGDLSSESTVSRIRTEHFPLTLESARPSHTSQYLCASVGLAGGYSYNEQFFGPGTRLTVL.

The rearrangement links TRBV2 to TRBJ2-7; D is unclear. Trimming cost V 1 base and J 7 bases, with 14 bases left between them. From germline, CDR1 is SNHLY and CDR2 FYNNEI. This CDR3 is built from 14 residues. CDR3 DNA sequence: TGTGCCAGCAGTGAAGGCCAGCTGCTTAGAGAGCAGTACTTC. Its protein product is CASSEGQLLREQYF.

The chain joins TRBV25-1 to TRBJ2-5, with 7 bases that match TRBD2. Trimming removed 7 bases from V and 2 bases from J; junction bases left unmatched: 19. Germline V gene lookup returns CDR1 MGHDK and CDR2 SYGVNS. The CDR3 totals 18 residues. DNA for the CDR3: TGTGCCAGCACCCCACCCGACGGGCGGGAGAAATTACAAGAGACCCAGTACTTC. This encodes CASTPPDGREKLQETQYF.

The chain employs TRBV7-2 and TRBJ2-7; no clear D. CDR1 and CDR2 (germline): SGHTA, FQGNSA. V lost 1 base and J 5 bases, leaving 9 bases between the germline ends. The CDR3 runs 13 residues. The CDR3 region has the DNA TGTGCCAGCAGCTTAGTCCGGGTCAACGAGCAGTACTTC. As protein: CASSLVRVNEQYF.

The V call is TRBV2, the J call TRBJ2-1; 8 positions match TRBD2. V shed 7 bases, J shed 2 bases, and the junction held 7 bases outside the gene matches. CDR1 and CDR2 (germline): SNHLY, FYNNEI. The CDR3 is made up of 15 amino acids. The CDR3 DNA follows: TGTGCCAGCAACGGGGCGGGAGGCCCCTACAATGAGCAGTTCTTC. It encodes CASNGAGGPYNEQFF.

This chain connects TRBV4-3 to TRBJ2-7; weak D call: TRBD1 (5 bases). V lost 3 bases and J 1 base, leaving 13 bases between the germline ends. This CDR3 comprises 15 residues. Germline CDR1 is LGHNA and CDR2 is YSLEER. This chain's CDR3 is CASSHRQHSSYEQYF. DNA of the CDR3: TGCGCCAGCAGCCACCGACAGCATTCTTCCTACGAGCAGTACTTC.

The V call is TRBV5-6, the J call TRBJ1-1; D is ambiguous. With 5 bases removed from V and 1 base from J, the gap between germline ends came to 9 bases. The CDR3 totals 13 residues. Germline V gives CDR1 SGHDT, CDR2 YYEEEE. The CDR3 DNA reads as TGTGCCAGCAGGAAATACGGGAACACTGAAGCTTTCTTT. Residues: CASRKYGNTEAFF.

This clonotype was seen a handful of times. The chain couples TRBV2 to TRBJ2-7, with 8 bases fitting TRBD1. The V gene end was trimmed by 6 bases and the J gene end by 3 bases; junction bases not matched to a gene: 7. Germline V gene lookup returns CDR1 SNHLY and CDR2 FYNNEI. The CDR3 length is 14 residues. CDR3 amino acids: CASSAGTGNYEQYF. CDR3 sequence (DNA): TGTGCCAGCAGCGCCGGGACAGGAAACTACGAGCAGTACTTC.

A note on this clonotype: An end of the junction differs from the germline gene, which may be a read error. V gene TRBV7-9 combines with J gene TRBJ2-7, with 7 bases identical to TRBD1. Germline loops: CDR1 SEHNR, CDR2 FQNEAQ (reference sequence). This CDR3 has 14 residues. The CDR3 loop is CASRSGTVPYEQYF. The CDR3 DNA sequence: TGTGCCAGCAGGTCCGGGACAGTTCCTTACGAGCAGTACTTT.

This chain joins TRBV20-1 and TRBJ1-6, with D maybe TRBD1 (5 bases). The CDR3 covers 14 residues. CDR1 is DFQATT and CDR2 is SNEGSKA in the germline V gene (reference sequence). The V gene lost 1 base and the J gene lost 9 bases, with 13 bases spanning the gap. CDR3 sequence reads: CSARVSGPFSPLHF. Written as DNA, the CDR3 is TGCAGTGCTAGAGTTTCGGGACCATTTTCACCCCTCCACTTT.

The rearrangement uses TRBV24-1 and TRBJ1-2; perhaps TRBD1 as D (5 bases). The CDR3 is 16 residues long. Germline CDR1 and CDR2: KGHDR and SFDVKD. V was clipped by 3 bases and J by 8 bases, with 21 bases between them. The CDR3 protein is CATSDPVDVGVGGYTF. As DNA, the CDR3 is TGTGCCACCAGTGATCCGGTGGATGTAGGGGTAGGGGGCTACACCTTC.

The rearrangement links TRBV2 to TRBJ2-7; D possibly corresponds to TRBD1 (5 bases). This CDR3 has 14 amino acids. Germline-derived CDR1 and CDR2 are SNHLY and FYNNEI. The germline V and J ends were trimmed by 5 bases and 7 bases, with 18 bases remaining between them. CDR3 in amino acids: CASSSYPKGVEQYF. In DNA, the CDR3 is TGTGCCAGCAGTTCCTATCCAAAAGGGGTAGAGCAGTACTTC.

V and J are TRBV20-1 and TRBJ2-5; 7 bases match TRBD2. The V gene end was trimmed by 0 bases and the J gene end by 4 bases; junction bases not matched to a gene: 11. The CDR3 totals 16 residues. The germline CDR1 and CDR2 sequences are DFQATT and SNEGSKA (reference sequence). The CDR3 loop is CSARDRRAGRRETQYF. Here the CDR3 DNA reads TGCAGTGCTAGAGATCGGCGAGCGGGAAGGCGAGAGACCCAGTACTTC.